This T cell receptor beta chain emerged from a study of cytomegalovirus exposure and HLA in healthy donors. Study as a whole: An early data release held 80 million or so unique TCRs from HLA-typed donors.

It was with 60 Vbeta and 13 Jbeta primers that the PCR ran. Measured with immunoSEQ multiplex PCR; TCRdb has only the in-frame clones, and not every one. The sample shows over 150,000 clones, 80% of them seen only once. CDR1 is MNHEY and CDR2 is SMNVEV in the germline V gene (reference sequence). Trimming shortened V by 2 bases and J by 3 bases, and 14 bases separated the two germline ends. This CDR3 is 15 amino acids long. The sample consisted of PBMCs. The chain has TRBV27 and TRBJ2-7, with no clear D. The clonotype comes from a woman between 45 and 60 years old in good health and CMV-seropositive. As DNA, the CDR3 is TGTGCCAGCAGTTTAACCAGCCGAAGGAGCTACGAGCAGTACTTC. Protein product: CASSLTSRRSYEQYF.